The clone carrying this TCR beta chain was seen ten or more times. This entry is derived from a study of neurological immune-mediated disorders. Each CDR3 protein gets one entry after TCRdb re-called the 5' RACE reads with MiXCR. Of over 65,000 distinct CDR3 sequences listed, around 2.6% were seen once; the top ten hold about 1.1%. The CDR3 is made up of 13 amino acids. V was cut by 4 bases and J by 7 bases, with 13 bases left in between. Per germline, CDR1 MNHNS and CDR2 SASEGT. The TCR sequence derives from a woman between 25 and 40 years old with multiple sclerosis. The sample consisted of PBMCs. V is TRBV6-1 and J is TRBJ1-1, with D unclear. Here the CDR3 DNA reads TGTGCCAGCAGTGTAAACAGCTGGTATGAAGCTTTCTTT. Its translation is CASSVNSWYEAFF.